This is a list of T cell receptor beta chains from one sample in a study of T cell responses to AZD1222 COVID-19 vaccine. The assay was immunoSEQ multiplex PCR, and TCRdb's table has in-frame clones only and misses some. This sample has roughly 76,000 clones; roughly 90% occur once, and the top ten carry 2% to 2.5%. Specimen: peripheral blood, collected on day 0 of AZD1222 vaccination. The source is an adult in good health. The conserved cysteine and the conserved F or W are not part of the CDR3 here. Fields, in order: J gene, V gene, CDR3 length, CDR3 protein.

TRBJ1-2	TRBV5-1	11	ASSPGGRYGYT
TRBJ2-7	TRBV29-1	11	SVEGTGGYEQY
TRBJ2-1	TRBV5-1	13	ASSSGLAGSLGQF
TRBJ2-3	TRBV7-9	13	ASSSGPIFTDTQY
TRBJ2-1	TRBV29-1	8	TVGPNEQF
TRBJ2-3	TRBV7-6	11	ASSSSLPDTQY
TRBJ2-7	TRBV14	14	ASSGPGRVLNYEQY
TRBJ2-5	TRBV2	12	ASSVTSGQETQY
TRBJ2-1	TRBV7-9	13	ASSRLGLFYNEQF
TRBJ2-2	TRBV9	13	ASSNGIQTSGELF
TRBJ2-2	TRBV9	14	ASSVWAGGNTGELF
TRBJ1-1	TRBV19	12	ASSILGGPTEAF
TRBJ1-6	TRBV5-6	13	ASSNRDRGNSPLH
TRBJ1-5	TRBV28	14	ASSTMRGSGNQPQH
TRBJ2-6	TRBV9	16	ASSARNKGASGANVLT
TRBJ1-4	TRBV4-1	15	ASSHPRLEPDNEKLF
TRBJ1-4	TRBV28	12	ASRPSGGNEKLF
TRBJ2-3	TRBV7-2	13	ASSLTPISTDTQY
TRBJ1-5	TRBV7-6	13	ASSPGWRGDQPQH
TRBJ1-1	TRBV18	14	ASSPVWGGGFSEAF
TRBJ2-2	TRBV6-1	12	ASRPFGDTGELF
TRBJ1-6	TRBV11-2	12	ASSSPFATRSLH
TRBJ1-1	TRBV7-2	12	ASSLGGMNTEAF
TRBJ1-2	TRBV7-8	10	ASSEEEGGYT
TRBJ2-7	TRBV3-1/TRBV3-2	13	ASAPWDRGSYEQY
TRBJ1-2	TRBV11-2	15	ASSSLRSDSANYGYT
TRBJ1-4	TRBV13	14	ASSLVPGATNEKLF
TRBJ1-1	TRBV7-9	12	ASSPRELNTEAF
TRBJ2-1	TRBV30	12	AWSVRGGASEQF
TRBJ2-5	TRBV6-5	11	ASSYWPKKTQY
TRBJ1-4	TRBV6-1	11	ASSEGGVGKLF
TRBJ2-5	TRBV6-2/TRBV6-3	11	ASSSNNQETQY
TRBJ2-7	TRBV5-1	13	ASSPQRGLTYEQY
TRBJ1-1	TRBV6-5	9	ASSYLGLAF
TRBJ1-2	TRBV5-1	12	ASSLGDSGYGYT
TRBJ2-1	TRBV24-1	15	ATSDLGAGSNYNEQF
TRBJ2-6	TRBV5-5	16	ASSRTSGESSGANVLT
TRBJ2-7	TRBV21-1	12	ASSKDRSPYEQY
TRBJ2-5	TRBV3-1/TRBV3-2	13	ASSQDRSGGETQY
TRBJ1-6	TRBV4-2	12	ASSQGQSGSPLH
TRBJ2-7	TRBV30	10	AWFHPGGGGY
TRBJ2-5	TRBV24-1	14	ATSDFPPGEQETQY